This T cell receptor (beta chain) was captured in a study of cytomegalovirus exposure and HLA in healthy donors. PCR employed 60 Vbeta and 13 Jbeta primers. Produced via immunoSEQ multiplex PCR; TCRdb's table is partial and in-frame only. This sample's table reports some 70,000 clones. Germline trimming cut 3 bases from V and 2 bases from J; bases unmatched to any gene: 4. The CDR3 runs 16 residues. The germline V gene encodes CDR1 SGDLS and CDR2 YYNGEE. In regard to this clone: What it binds is unknown.

Overall study results and limits: Several of the most significant clusters appeared, in a later analysis, to be linked to common viral pathogens. An assumption of roughly uniform sequencing depth across donors underlay the presence/absence analyses.

The receptor's source is a boy between 10 and 17 years old in good health and CMV-seronegative. The chain recombines TRBV9 with TRBJ2-3, with TRBD2 identical over 12 bases. Sample: PBMCs. CDR3 sequence: CASSARLAGDTDTQYF. In DNA, the CDR3 is TGTGCCAGCAGCGCCCGACTAGCGGGGGACACAGATACGCAGTATTTT.